The sample holds a few counts of the clone carrying this TCR beta chain. Antigen specificity is unknown. These data are taken from a study of cytomegalovirus exposure and HLA in healthy donors. Notes on the study in general: In a later analysis, productive TCRs from donors in an Asian-associated ancestry cluster reportedly carried fewer N-insertions than the cohort mean. A later analysis linked a missense variant in DCLRE1C to the trimming of TCR beta V and J genes. A later analysis reported that several of the most significant clusters appeared to be linked to common viral pathogens, among them Epstein-Barr virus.

The PCR was carried out with 60 Vbeta primers and 13 Jbeta primers. Assay: immunoSEQ multiplex PCR; the TCRdb copy retains only in-frame clones and omits some. The sample has some 150,000 clones, 82% seen once. V shed 0 bases and J 6 bases; nucleotides not matched to a gene: 0. CDR3 length: 12 residues. The germline CDR1 and CDR2 sequences are SGDLS and YYNGEE. Input material: PBMCs. The TCR was taken from a woman aged 50 to 65 in good health and CMV-seropositive. The chain combines TRBV9 with TRBJ2-7; 7 positions match TRBD2. The CDR3 loop is CASSVGGGEQYF. Here the CDR3 DNA reads TGTGCCAGCAGCGTAGGGGGGGGCGAGCAGTACTTC.